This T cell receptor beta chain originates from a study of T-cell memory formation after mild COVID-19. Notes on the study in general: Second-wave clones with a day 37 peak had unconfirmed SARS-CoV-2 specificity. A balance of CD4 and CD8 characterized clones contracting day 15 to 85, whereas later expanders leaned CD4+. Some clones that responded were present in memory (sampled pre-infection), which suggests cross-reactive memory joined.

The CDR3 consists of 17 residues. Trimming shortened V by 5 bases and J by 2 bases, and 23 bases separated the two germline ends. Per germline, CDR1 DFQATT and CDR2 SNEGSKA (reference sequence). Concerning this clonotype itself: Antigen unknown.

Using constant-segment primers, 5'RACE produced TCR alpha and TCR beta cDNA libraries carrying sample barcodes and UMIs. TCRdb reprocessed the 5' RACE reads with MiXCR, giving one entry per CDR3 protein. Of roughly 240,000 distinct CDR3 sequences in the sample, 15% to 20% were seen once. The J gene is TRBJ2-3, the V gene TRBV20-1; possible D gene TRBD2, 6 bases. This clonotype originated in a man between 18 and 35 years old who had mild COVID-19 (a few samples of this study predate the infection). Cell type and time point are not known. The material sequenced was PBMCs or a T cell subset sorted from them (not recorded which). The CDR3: CSAPGRTLTSNTDTQYF. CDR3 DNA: TGCAGTGCTCCAGGGAGGACCCTGACTAGTAACACAGATACGCAGTATTTT.